Listed here are 8 T cell receptor beta chains from one sample, sequenced in a study of blood T cell repertoires in COVID-19. Data came from immunoSEQ multiplex PCR; TCRdb stores just in-frame clones and leaves some out. The sample contains 200,000 to 250,000 clones, 70% to 90% of which appear only once. What was sequenced was PBMCs or T cells enriched from blood (not recorded which). These receptors all stem from a man between 25 and 39 years old who had recovered from COVID-19.

This chain links TRBV6-5 with TRBJ1-5, with 10 bases matching TRBD1. The CDR3 sequence is 15 residues long. Germline V gene lookup returns CDR1 MNHEY and CDR2 SVGAGI. After removal of 4 bases from V and 6 bases from J, the junction contained 6 bases not matched to a gene. CDR3 coding DNA: TGTGCCAGCAGTTCGGGACAGGGGACGGGTCAGCCCCAGCATTTT. Its translation: CASSSGQGTGQPQHF.

This sequence joins TRBV6-5 and TRBJ1-2; a possible D gene is TRBD1 (6 bases). Germline lookup yields CDR1 MNHEY and CDR2 SVGAGI. This CDR3 is 15 amino acids long. The V end was cut by 2 bases, the J end by 4 bases, with 14 bases between. The CDR3 here is CASSYVLGTSYGYTF. CDR3 nucleotides: TGTGCCAGCAGTTACGTTCTCGGGACAAGCTATGGCTACACCTTC.

The chain recombines TRBV28 with TRBJ2-1; D uncertain. Germline-derived CDR1 and CDR2 are MDHEN and SYDVKM. V was shortened by 6 bases and J by 1 base, with 13 bases between the two germline ends. This CDR3 contains 15 residues. The CDR3: CASSPGGVSYNEQFF. The CDR3 DNA sequence: TGTGCCAGCAGCCCCGGCGGCGTATCCTACAATGAGCAGTTCTTC.

This clone was counted once. This sequence joins TRBV7-9 and TRBJ2-1; 10 positions match TRBD1. The V gene's germline CDR1 is SEHNR and CDR2 FQNEAQ (reference sequence). V shed 5 bases, J shed 8 bases, and the junction held 9 bases outside the gene matches. The CDR3 spans 15 residues. CDR3 residues: CASSTGTGEFHEQFF. The CDR3 bases are TGTGCCAGCAGCACCGGGACAGGGGAATTTCATGAGCAGTTCTTC.

The genes are TRBV28 and TRBJ2-7; D may be TRBD2 (5 bases). This CDR3 contains 13 residues. V was shortened by 6 bases and J by 3 bases, with 12 bases between the two germline ends. The germline CDR1 and CDR2 sequences are MDHEN and SYDVKM. CDR3 protein: CASSYSEGYEQYF. CDR3 bases: TGTGCCAGCAGCTATAGCGAAGGCTACGAGCAGTACTTC.

This clone was observed a single time. This may come from a read error, since a much larger clone is one base off. The rearrangement links TRBV5-4 to TRBJ1-1; D not certain. Germline loops: CDR1 SGHNT, CDR2 YYREEE (reference sequence). The CDR3 loop spans 12 amino acids. Deletions cut 2 bases from V and 1 base from J, with 3 bases between. The CDR3 sequence: CASSFRNTEAFF. In DNA, the CDR3 is TGTGCCAGCAGCTTCAGGAACACTGAAGCTTTCTTT.

The J gene is TRBJ1-2, the V gene TRBV5-1, with unresolved D. The CDR3 is made up of 14 amino acids. The germline V gene has CDR1 SGHRS and CDR2 YFSETQ. V dropped 1 base and J dropped 0 bases, with 7 bases sitting between them. The CDR3 DNA reads TGCGCCAGCAGCTTGACGGTCTCTAACTATGGCTACACCTTC. Translation: CASSLTVSNYGYTF.

This rearrangement joins TRBV18 to TRBJ2-7; 7 nucleotides match TRBD2. V shed 2 bases, J shed 6 bases, and the junction held 4 bases outside the gene matches. Germline assignment: CDR1 KGHSH and CDR2 LQKENI. There are 13 residues in the CDR3. The CDR3, as DNA: TGTGCCAGCTCACCAGGGGGGGTTGGCGAGCAGTACTTC. Translating gives CASSPGGVGEQYF.